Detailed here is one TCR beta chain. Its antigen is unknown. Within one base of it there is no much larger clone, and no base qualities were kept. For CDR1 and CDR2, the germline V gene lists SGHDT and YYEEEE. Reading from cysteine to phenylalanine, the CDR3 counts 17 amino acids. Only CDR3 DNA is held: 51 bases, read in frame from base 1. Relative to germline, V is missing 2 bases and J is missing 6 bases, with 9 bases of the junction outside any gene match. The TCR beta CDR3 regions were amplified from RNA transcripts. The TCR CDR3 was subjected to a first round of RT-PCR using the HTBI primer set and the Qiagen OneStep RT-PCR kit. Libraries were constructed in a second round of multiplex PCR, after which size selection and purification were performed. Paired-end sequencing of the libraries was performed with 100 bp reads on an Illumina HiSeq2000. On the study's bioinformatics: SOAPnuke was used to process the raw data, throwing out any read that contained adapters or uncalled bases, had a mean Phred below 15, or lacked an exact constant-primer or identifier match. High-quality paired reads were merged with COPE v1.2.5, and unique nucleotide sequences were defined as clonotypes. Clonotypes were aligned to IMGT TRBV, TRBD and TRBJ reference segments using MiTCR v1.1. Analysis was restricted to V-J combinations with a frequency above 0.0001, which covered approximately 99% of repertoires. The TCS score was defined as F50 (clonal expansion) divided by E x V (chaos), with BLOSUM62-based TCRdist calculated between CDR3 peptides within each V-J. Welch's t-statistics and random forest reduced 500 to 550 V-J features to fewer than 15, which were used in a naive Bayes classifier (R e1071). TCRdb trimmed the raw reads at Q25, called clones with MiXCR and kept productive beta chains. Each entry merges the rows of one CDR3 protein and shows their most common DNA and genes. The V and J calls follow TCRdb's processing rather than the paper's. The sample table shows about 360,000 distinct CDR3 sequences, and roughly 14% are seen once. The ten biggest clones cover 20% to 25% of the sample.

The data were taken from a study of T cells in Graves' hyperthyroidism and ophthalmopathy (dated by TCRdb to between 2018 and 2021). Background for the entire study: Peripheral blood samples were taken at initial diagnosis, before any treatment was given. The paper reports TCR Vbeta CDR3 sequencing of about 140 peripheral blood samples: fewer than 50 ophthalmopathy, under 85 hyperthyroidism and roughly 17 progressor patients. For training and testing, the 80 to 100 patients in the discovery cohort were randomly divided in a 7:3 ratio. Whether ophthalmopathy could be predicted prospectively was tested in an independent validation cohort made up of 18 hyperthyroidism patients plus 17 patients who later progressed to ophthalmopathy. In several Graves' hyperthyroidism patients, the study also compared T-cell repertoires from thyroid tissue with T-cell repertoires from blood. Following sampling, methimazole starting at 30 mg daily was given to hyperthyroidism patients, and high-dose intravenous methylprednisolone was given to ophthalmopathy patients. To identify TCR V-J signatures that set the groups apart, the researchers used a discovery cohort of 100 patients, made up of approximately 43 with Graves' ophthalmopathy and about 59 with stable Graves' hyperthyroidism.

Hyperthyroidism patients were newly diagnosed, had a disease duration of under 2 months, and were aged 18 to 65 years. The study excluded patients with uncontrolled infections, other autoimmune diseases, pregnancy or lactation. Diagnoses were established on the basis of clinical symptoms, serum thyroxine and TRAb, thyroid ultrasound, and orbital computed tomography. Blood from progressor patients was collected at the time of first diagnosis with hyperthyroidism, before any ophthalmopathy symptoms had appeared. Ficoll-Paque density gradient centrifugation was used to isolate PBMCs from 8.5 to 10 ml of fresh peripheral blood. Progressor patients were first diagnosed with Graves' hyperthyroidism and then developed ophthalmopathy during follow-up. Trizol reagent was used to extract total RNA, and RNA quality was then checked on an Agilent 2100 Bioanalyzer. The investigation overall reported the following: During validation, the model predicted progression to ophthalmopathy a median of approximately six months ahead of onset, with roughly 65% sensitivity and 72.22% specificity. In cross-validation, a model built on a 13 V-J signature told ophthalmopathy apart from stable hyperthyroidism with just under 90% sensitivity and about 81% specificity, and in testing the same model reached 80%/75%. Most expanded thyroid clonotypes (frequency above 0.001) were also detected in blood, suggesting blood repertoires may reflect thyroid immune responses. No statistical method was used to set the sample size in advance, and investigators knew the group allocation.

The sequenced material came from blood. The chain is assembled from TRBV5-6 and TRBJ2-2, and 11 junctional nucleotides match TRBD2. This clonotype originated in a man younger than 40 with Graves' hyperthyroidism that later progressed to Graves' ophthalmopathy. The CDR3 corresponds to CASSFTSGGRGAGELFF. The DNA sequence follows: TGTGCCAGCAGCTTTACTAGCGGGGGCCGGGGGGCCGGGGAGCTGTTTTTT. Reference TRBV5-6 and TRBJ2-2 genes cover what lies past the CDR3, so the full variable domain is DAGVTQSPTHLIKTRGQQVTLRCSPKSGHDTVSWYQQALGQGPQFIFQYYEEEERQRGNFPDRFSGHQFPNYSSELNVNALLLGDSALYLCASSFTSGGRGAGELFFGEGSRLTVL.